This T cell receptor beta chain was captured in a study of cytomegalovirus exposure and HLA in healthy donors. Study-level background: Researchers previously reported finding 90 million to 130 million unique TCR beta sequences from 150 million to 200 million T cells.

Primers included in the PCR were 60 Vbeta and 13 Jbeta primers. Profiling relied on immunoSEQ multiplex PCR, and the TCRdb table lists in-frame clones only, not all of them. Among 150,000 or so clones listed, around three quarters were seen once. Germline CDR1 is MNHNY and CDR2 is SVGAGI (reference sequence). CDR3 size: 14 residues. V lost 6 bases and J lost 4; bases outside the gene matches: 5. Study-wide points: In a later analysis, a missense DCLRE1C variant was linked to TCR beta V- and J-gene trimming. About 87% or about 30% of the time was how often most TCR beta V segments were productive, according to an earlier analysis. Among the sequence variants, a highly shared cluster was likely an artifact of sequencing.

Points on this clone: Antigen: not known.

The rearrangement links TRBV6-6 to TRBJ2-1, with TRBD2 matching 8 bases. The TCR was taken from a woman aged 40 to 49 in good health and CMV-seronegative. The sequenced sample consisted of PBMCs. CDR3 protein: CASRGRGEYNEQFF. For the CDR3, the DNA is TGTGCCAGCAGGGGGCGGGGGGAATACAATGAGCAGTTCTTC.